The 30 T cell receptor beta chains below were found in one sample sequenced in a study of chemoradiotherapy in HPV16-positive cancers. Only in-frame clones appear in the TCRdb table, and some are missing; sequencing was by immunoSEQ multiplex PCR. The data contain about 67,000 clones, approximately 91% of them singletons. This specimen was blood, taken from a patient who underwent chemoradiotherapy. The receptors shown here come from a human donor with HPV-associated anogenital cancer.

V usage is TRBV5-1 and J usage is TRBJ2-5, with D possibly TRBD1 on 5 matching bases. The assigned J gene may be wrong: the sequence end matches TRBJ2-7 better. The CDR3 consists of 14 residues. Germline assignment: CDR1 SGHRS and CDR2 YFSETQ. The CDR3 reads CASSPTGSSDEQYF. The CDR3 region has the DNA TGCGCCAGCAGCCCCACAGGATCCTCAGACGAGCAGTACTTC.

This chain connects TRBV29-1 to TRBJ2-7; a possible D gene is TRBD1 (6 bases). This CDR3 comprises 12 residues. Per the germline V gene, CDR1 is SQVTM and CDR2 is ANQGSEA. Trimming took off 6 bases at V and 7 bases at J, with 16 bases between the two ends. The CDR3 DNA follows: TGCAGCGTCTGGGACATGTGGGCTGAGCAGTACTTC. Amino acid sequence: CSVWDMWAEQYF.

The genes are TRBV7-2 and TRBJ2-1; TRBD1 matches 7 bases. J gave up 2 bases and V 6 bases, and 1 base lay outside the gene matches. CDR1 is SGHTA and CDR2 is FQGNSA in the germline V gene. CDR3 length: 13 residues. In DNA form, the CDR3 reads TGTGCCAGCAGAGGACAGGCCTACAATGAGCAGTTCTTC. Encoded protein: CASRGQAYNEQFF.

The chain carries TRBV29-1 and TRBJ2-1; D is perhaps TRBD2 (6 bases). Trimming cost V 6 bases and J 9 bases, with 12 bases left between them. Germline assignment: CDR1 SQVTM and CDR2 ANQGSEA. This CDR3 is 11 amino acids long. CDR3: CSVVLALEQFF. CDR3 DNA: TGCAGCGTCGTACTAGCACTTGAGCAGTTCTTC.

The CDR3 here is CASSRTSGSYNEQFF. The CDR3 nucleotides are TGTGCCAGCAGCCGGACTAGCGGATCCTACAATGAGCAGTTCTTC. The chain carries TRBV7-2 and TRBJ2-1; TRBD2 matches 10 bases. CDR3 length: 15 residues. V lost 5 bases to trimming and J lost 1 base; unmatched junction nucleotides: 2. Per the germline V gene, CDR1 is SGHTA and CDR2 is FQGNSA.

This chain connects TRBV7-8 to TRBJ1-6; a weak D match, TRBD1 (5 bases). The CDR3 extends over 16 amino acids. Trimming shortened V by 3 bases and J by 6 bases, and 15 bases separated the two germline ends. Germline V CDR1 and CDR2: SGHVS, FQNEAQ. CDR3 loop: CASSFGLGEPNSPLHF. The CDR3 nucleotides read TGTGCCAGCAGCTTCGGGTTAGGGGAGCCTAATTCACCCCTCCACTTT.

The chain recombines TRBV27 with TRBJ1-1, with a tentative D call TRBD1 (5 bases). V dropped 6 bases and J dropped 2 bases, with 16 bases sitting between them. Looked up from germline, CDR1 is MNHEY and CDR2 is SMNVEV (reference sequence). This CDR3 region has 15 residues. CDR3 bases: TGTGCCAGCAGGGGGCAGGGTTTGGGAAACACTGAAGCTTTCTTT. It encodes CASRGQGLGNTEAFF.

This rearrangement joins TRBV5-4 to TRBJ2-7; weak D call: TRBD1 (5 bases). V lost 4 bases and J lost 2, with 13 bases in between. Germline V gene sequence: CDR1 SGHNT, CDR2 YYREEE (reference sequence). This CDR3 is 14 amino acids long. Here the CDR3 reads CASSLNQGTYEQYF. CDR3 in DNA: TGTGCCAGCAGCCTAAACCAGGGAACCTACGAGCAGTACTTC.

The chain uses TRBV5-6 and TRBJ2-5; D tentatively fits TRBD1 or TRBD2 (5 bases each). Germline CDR1 SGHDT, CDR2 YYEEEE. V was trimmed by 0 bases and J by 4 bases, leaving 22 bases between them. The CDR3 loop spans 18 amino acids. CDR3 protein: CASSLVTGQRWERETQYF. CDR3 bases: TGTGCCAGCAGCTTGGTTACAGGTCAGCGGTGGGAGCGAGAGACCCAGTACTTC.

V and J are TRBV2 and TRBJ2-7; possibly TRBD1 for D (6 bases). The CDR3 spans 14 residues. The germline gives CDR1 SNHLY, CDR2 FYNNEI. Trimming took off 6 bases at V and 0 bases at J, with 12 bases between the two ends. The CDR3 region has the DNA TGTGCCAGCAGAAGGGGGTATGACTCCTACGAGCAGTACTTC. Its translation is CASRRGYDSYEQYF.

This chain uses TRBV19 with TRBJ2-1, with D uncertain. This CDR3 is 14 amino acids long. Trimming removed 3 bases from V and 4 bases from J, with 10 bases in between. The germline V gene has CDR1 LNHDA and CDR2 SQIVND (reference sequence). The CDR3 DNA sequence: TGTGCCAGTAGTATGGCTACTACATACAATGAGCAGTTCTTC. Its protein is CASSMATTYNEQFF.

The rearrangement uses TRBV6-5 and TRBJ1-2; 8 positions agree with TRBD1. The CDR3 length is 13 residues. CDR1 and CDR2 (germline): MNHEY, SVGAGI. J lost 6 bases, V lost 2 bases, and 2 bases had no gene match. The CDR3 nucleotides are TGTGCCAGCAGTTACCAGGGGGCGGATGGCTACACCTTC. Amino acid sequence: CASSYQGADGYTF.

This chain connects TRBV5-5 to TRBJ1-2; D is unclear. The CDR3 is 13 residues long. The germline CDR1 and CDR2 sequences are SGHKS and YYEKEE (reference sequence). Trimming shortened V by 4 bases and J by 6 bases, and 13 bases separated the two germline ends. This CDR3 is CASSDTPRHGYTF. The CDR3 coding sequence is TGTGCCAGCAGCGACACGCCAAGGCATGGCTACACCTTC.

The V gene is TRBV28, the J gene TRBJ1-5; tentatively, D is TRBD1 (5 bases). There are 16 residues in the CDR3. V lost 2 bases and J 0 bases, leaving 11 bases between the germline ends. Germline values: CDR1 MDHEN, CDR2 SYDVKM. CDR3 bases: TGTGCCAGCAGTTTACAGGGAAGTGGTAGCAATCAGCCCCAGCATTTT. Translating it yields CASSLQGSGSNQPQHF.

The chain uses TRBV7-9 and TRBJ1-4; the D gene is possibly TRBD1 (6 bases). V was clipped by 3 bases and J by 7 bases, with 15 bases between them. Germline loops: CDR1 SEHNR, CDR2 FQNEAQ (reference sequence). This CDR3 has 15 amino acids. CDR3 nucleotides: TGTGCCAGCAGCTTCCGGGCAGGGGAAGGTGAAAAACTGTTTTTT. The encoded protein is CASSFRAGEGEKLFF. Together with reference TRBV7-9 and TRBJ1-4, the CDR3 gives the full variable domain: DTGVSQNPRHKITKRGQNVTFRCDPISEHNRLYWYRQTLGQGPEFLTYFQNEAQLEKSRLLSDRFSAERPKGSFSTLEIQRTEQGDSAMYLCASSFRAGEGEKLFFGSGTQLSVL.

The genes are TRBV6-5 and TRBJ2-5; 8 nucleotides line up with TRBD1. The germline CDR1 and CDR2 sequences are MNHEY and SVGAGI. With V trimmed by 2 bases and J by 4 bases, 3 bases remained unmatched. The CDR3 contains 14 residues. CDR3 residues: CASSYAGGRETQYF. CDR3 bases: TGTGCCAGCAGTTACGCAGGGGGCAGAGAGACCCAGTACTTC.

The chain combines TRBV27 with TRBJ2-7, with TRBD1 as a possible D gene (6 bases). V was cut by 4 bases and J by 5 bases, with 18 bases left in between. Per germline, CDR1 MNHEY and CDR2 SMNVEV (reference sequence). The CDR3 is 15 amino acids. As DNA, the CDR3 is TGTGCCAGCAGTTCCGTCAGGGGAAGGCGGAACGAGCAGTACTTC. Translating it yields CASSSVRGRRNEQYF.

The V call is TRBV5-5, the J call TRBJ2-7; 11 nucleotides line up with TRBD1. J lost 5 bases, V lost 4 bases, and 5 bases had no gene match. Germline V lookup: CDR1 SGHKS, CDR2 YYEKEE (reference sequence). The CDR3 length is 14 residues. The CDR3 reads CASSLGQGADEQYF. CDR3 sequence (DNA): TGTGCCAGCAGCCTAGGACAGGGGGCTGACGAGCAGTACTTC.

The genes are TRBV6-5 and TRBJ1-2, with D perhaps TRBD1 (6 bases). Trimming removed 5 bases from V and 3 bases from J, with 10 bases in between. This CDR3 is built from 13 residues. Germline V lookup: CDR1 MNHEY, CDR2 SVGAGI. The CDR3 nucleotides read TGTGCCAGCAGTCGACAGGTTGACTATGGCTACACCTTC. It specifies CASSRQVDYGYTF.

This clone was counted once. V gene TRBV19 combines with J gene TRBJ1-5; 8 bases match TRBD1. Unmatched junction bases numbered 8, after V lost 5 bases and J lost 2 bases. The CDR3 is 16 amino acids. Germline V gene data show CDR1 as LNHDA and CDR2 as SQIVND (reference sequence). CDR3: CASSDIQGARNQPQHF. In nucleotides, the CDR3 is TGTGCCAGTAGTGACATTCAGGGGGCCCGCAATCAGCCCCAGCATTTT.

The chain links TRBV5-1 to TRBJ2-7; 7 nucleotides align to TRBD1. In germline, CDR1 is SGHRS, CDR2 YFSETQ. Trimming took 4 bases from V and 5 from J; bases not matched to a gene: 6. The CDR3 runs to 13 residues. The CDR3 region has the DNA TGCGCCAGCAGCCCTACTGACAGGGACGAGCAGTACTTC. Translating it yields CASSPTDRDEQYF.

This chain connects TRBV7-3 to TRBJ1-1; 10 bases line up with TRBD1. The CDR3 runs to 13 residues. Losses at the gene ends were 5 bases for V and 7 bases for J; bases not matched to a gene: 4. CDR1 and CDR2 (germline): SGHTA, FQGTGA. The chain's CDR3 is CASSGTGDGEAFF. The CDR3 DNA sequence: TGTGCCAGCAGCGGGACAGGGGATGGTGAAGCTTTCTTT.

This clone was counted once. The chain uses TRBV6-1 and TRBJ1-3; D remains unclear. V shed 3 bases and J shed 4 bases, with 7 bases lying between them. Germline CDR1 reads MNHNS; CDR2 reads SASEGT. The CDR3 sequence is 13 residues long. The CDR3 nucleotides are TGTGCCAGCAGTGATGACTACGGAAACACCATATATTTT. It codes for CASSDDYGNTIYF.

The CDR3 bases are TGTGCCAGTAGTCCCCTGGACAGGGCCGCTAACTATGGCTACACCTTC. Its protein is CASSPLDRAANYGYTF. The chain has TRBV19 and TRBJ1-2; 8 bases map to TRBD1. The CDR3 has 16 residues. The ends lost 5 bases at V and 0 bases at J; junction bases unmatched: 8. From germline, CDR1 is LNHDA and CDR2 SQIVND (reference sequence). The full variable domain, with the rest looked up from reference TRBV19 and TRBJ1-2, is DGGITQSPKYLFRKEGQNVTLSCEQNLNHDAMYWYRQDPGQGLRLIYYSQIVNDFQKGDIAEGYSVSREKKESFPLTVTSAQKNPTAFYLCASSPLDRAANYGYTFGSGTRLTVV.

The chain joins TRBV27 to TRBJ2-7; 7 bases match TRBD2. Germline lookup yields CDR1 MNHEY and CDR2 SMNVEV (reference sequence). V lost 6 bases and J lost 3; bases outside the gene matches: 5. The length of the CDR3 is 13 residues. The CDR3 region has the DNA TGTGCCAGCAGCAGCGGGATCTTCTACGAGCAGTACTTC. Translated, it gives CASSSGIFYEQYF.

The rearrangement joins TRBV27 to TRBJ1-4; D possibly corresponds to TRBD1 (5 bases). The germline CDR1 and CDR2 sequences are MNHEY and SMNVEV (reference sequence). The V gene lost 0 bases and the J gene lost 4 bases, with 15 bases spanning the gap. CDR3 length equals 17 residues. This CDR3 reads CASSLSGGANLNEKLFF. The CDR3 region has the DNA TGTGCCAGCAGTTTATCTGGGGGTGCTAACCTTAATGAAAAACTGTTTTTT.

This chain uses TRBV5-8 with TRBJ2-1, with D hard to call. The CDR3 covers 11 residues. V lost 2 bases, J lost 10 bases, and 7 bases lay in between. Germline loops: CDR1 SGHTS, CDR2 YDEGEE. The CDR3 region is CASSFRYEQFF. The CDR3 DNA reads as TGTGCCAGCAGCTTCAGGTACGAGCAGTTCTTC.

The chain joins TRBV2 to TRBJ2-1; D is undetermined. Between the trimmed V and J ends, which lost 6 bases and 0 bases, there was a span of 18 bases. CDR1 and CDR2 from the germline V gene are SNHLY and FYNNEI. This CDR3 comprises 17 residues. The CDR3 here is CASSSSIGSPSYNEQFF. The CDR3 coding sequence is TGTGCCAGCAGCTCTTCCATCGGGTCACCCTCCTACAATGAGCAGTTCTTC. Combining the CDR3 with reference TRBV2 and TRBJ2-1 gives the whole variable domain EPEVTQTPSHQVTQMGQEVILRCVPISNHLYFYWYRQILGQKVEFLVSFYNNEISEKSEIFDDQFSVERPDGSNFTLKIRSTKLEDSAMYFCASSSSIGSPSYNEQFFGPGTRLTVL.

The chain has TRBV7-2 and TRBJ2-2; 7 bases map to TRBD1. The CDR3 loop spans 16 amino acids. V lost 7 bases, J lost 0 bases, and 8 bases stayed unmatched. Germline V gives CDR1 SGHTA, CDR2 FQGNSA. CDR3 in amino acids: CASTLMQGANTGELFF. The DNA for the CDR3 is TGTGCCAGCACCCTTATGCAGGGGGCGAACACCGGGGAGCTGTTTTTT.

This clone was seen a few times. The CDR3 DNA is TGTGCCATCAGTCCCAGGGGGACAATCAACAATGAGCAGTTCTTC. Its translation: CAISPRGTINNEQFF. The chain is built from TRBV10-3 and TRBJ2-1; 7 bases match TRBD1. The ends lost 5 bases at V and 5 bases at J; junction bases unmatched: 9. Germline V gene data show CDR1 as ENHRY and CDR2 as SYGVKD. CDR3 length: 15 residues.